This T cell receptor beta chain emerged from a study of blood T cell repertoires in COVID-19. Clones were read by immunoSEQ multiplex PCR, and TCRdb kept only the in-frame ones, dropping some. The sample gives under 25,000 clones, over 80% of which show up once; approximately 58% is in the top ten. This TCR derives from a woman of 80 years or more with acute or convalescent COVID-19. Sequencing input: peripheral blood.

Here the CDR3 reads CASSRDRGYEQYF. The CDR3 nucleotides are TGTGCCAGCTCCCGGGACAGGGGCTACGAGCAGTACTTC. This sequence joins TRBV7-2 and TRBJ2-7; 10 bases fit TRBD1. The CDR3 runs to 13 residues. V dropped 8 bases and J dropped 3; count of bases not matched to a gene: 4. Germline V gene sequence: CDR1 SGHTA, CDR2 FQGNSA.